The rows below give T cell receptor beta chains drawn from one sample of a study of T cell clonotyping in hematopoietic cell transplantation. TCRdb's copy holds only in-frame clones and misses some; the assay was immunoSEQ multiplex PCR. Of some 30,000 clones listed, 95% are singletons. The sample comprised peripheral blood mononuclear cells. These receptors all stem from a middle-aged man in good health. Some clones in this sample may be carry-over from other donors' samples. Each CDR3 is given with its conserved first and last residue. D genes are given only for firm matches. Size values are once, few and many counts, or a class for expanded clones, and some rows have none.

clone_size j_call d_call v_call cdr3_nt cdr3_aa
- TRBJ2-5 TRBD2 TRBV4-3 TGCGCCAGCAGCCAAGATCGGCGGGGGGGCTTCATCGGGAAAGAGACCCAGTACTTC CASSQDRRGGFIGKETQYF
- TRBJ2-7 TRBD2 TRBV6-1 TGTGCCAGCAGTGAGAGGACTAGCGGGGCCCCCTACGAGCAGTACTTC CASSERTSGAPYEQYF
- TRBJ1-1 - TRBV5-6 TGTGCCAGCAGCTCGAAGGGCCTGGGGGACACTGAAGCTTTCTTT CASSSKGLGDTEAFF
- TRBJ1-6 - TRBV30 TGTGCCTGGAGTGTCGGCGGGAGCTCCTATAATTCACCCCTCCACTTT CAWSVGGSSYNSPLHF
- TRBJ2-2 - TRBV5-6 TGTGCCAGCAGCTTGGTGCGCCGCACCGGGGAGCTGTTTTTT CASSLVRRTGELFF
- TRBJ2-5 - TRBV30 TGTGCCTGGAGTGTACGAGGGACCGTGGGGGGAGGAGAGACCCAGTACTTC CAWSVRGTVGGGETQYF
once TRBJ2-3 - TRBV7-7 TGTGCCAGCAGCCCAGGGGTTGCAGATACGCAGTATTTT CASSPGVADTQYF
once TRBJ1-4 - TRBV5-1 TGCGCCAGCAGCGCACAGGCGGAAGGTGAAAAACTGTTTTTT CASSAQAEGEKLFF
- TRBJ2-5 - TRBV15 TGTGCCACCAGCAGAGATTGGCGAGTCGGCGGGGCACAAGAGACCCAGTACTTC CATSRDWRVGGAQETQYF
- TRBJ1-4 - TRBV28 TGTGCCAGCAGAGACCTTAATGAAAAACTGTTTTTT CASRDLNEKLFF
- TRBJ2-4 TRBD2 TRBV5-6 TGTGCCAGCAGCCTAAAGCGGGGGGACTCTGGGAACATTCAGTACTTC CASSLKRGDSGNIQYF
- TRBJ1-2 - TRBV5-1 TGCGCCAGCAGCTTGGACAGGACGGCCTACACCTTC CASSLDRTAYTF
- TRBJ2-7 - TRBV18 TGTGCCAGCTCACCCGAAATGGTCGAGCAGTACTTC CASSPEMVEQYF
- TRBJ1-4 - TRBV7-8 TGTGCCAGCAGCCCCGTCCCTCCAGGGTTAACTAATGAAAAACTGTTTTTT CASSPVPPGLTNEKLFF
- TRBJ1-1 TRBD1 TRBV28 TGTGCCAGCAGTTTATGGTCAGGGGGAAGGACTGAAGCTTTCTTT CASSLWSGGRTEAFF
- TRBJ2-4 - TRBV7-2 TGTGCCAGCAGCATCGACAGCCTAAACATTCAGTACTTC CASSIDSLNIQYF
once TRBJ1-1 - TRBV6-5 TGTGCCAGCATTGCAAAGCTTATGATGAACACTGAAGCTTTCTTT CASIAKLMMNTEAFF
- TRBJ1-6 - TRBV30 TGTGCCTGGGCGCCCCTCGGGTCACCCCTCCACTTT CAWAPLGSPLHF
- TRBJ1-1 - TRBV4-3 TGCGCCAGCAGCCAAGATATGTCGGGAGGCACTGAAGCTTTCTTT CASSQDMSGGTEAFF
- TRBJ2-3 - TRBV2 TGTGCCAGCAAGGAGGGCTACAGCACAGATACGCAGTATTTT CASKEGYSTDTQYF
once TRBJ2-3 - TRBV9 TGTGCCAGCAGCGTCCTCGGCACAGATACGCAGTATTTT CASSVLGTDTQYF
- TRBJ2-1 TRBD2 TRBV14 TGTGCCAGCAGTTTTGGGCGGGGGGGGTACAATGAGCAGTTCTTC CASSFGRGGYNEQFF
- TRBJ2-2 - TRBV5-6 TGTGCCAGCAGCTTGTTCGGCCGGATCACCGGGGAGCTGTTTTTT CASSLFGRITGELFF
- TRBJ1-5 - TRBV2 TGTGCCAGCAGTGAAGCGCTTAGCATCAATCAGCCCCAGCATTTT CASSEALSINQPQHF
- TRBJ2-5 - TRBV5-4 TGTGCCAGCAGCTTGCGGACAGAGCAAGAGACCCAGTACTTC CASSLRTEQETQYF
once TRBJ2-1 TRBD2 TRBV7-3 TGTGCCAGCAGCTCCGAAACGGGGGGTAACTACAATGAGCAGTTCTTC CASSSETGGNYNEQFF
- TRBJ1-5 TRBD1 TRBV28 TGTGCCAGCAGTCCAGACAGGGGGTTTTTTCAGCCCCAGCATTTT CASSPDRGFFQPQHF
- TRBJ1-4 TRBD1 TRBV27 TGTGCCAGCAGTTTAAAGGGCAGGACAGGGGCCGGGTGGGCTAATGAAAAACTGTTTTTT CASSLKGRTGAGWANEKLFF
- TRBJ1-1 TRBD1 TRBV30 TGTGCCTGGAGTGTACCGCTCCCGGGACAGGGCGAATTCGGTTCGCGGGGAGCTTTCTTT CAWSVPLPGQGEFGSRGAFF
- TRBJ2-7 - TRBV6-6 TGTGCCAGCAGTCTCGCCGATCAGGGATTCGAGCAGTACTTC CASSLADQGFEQYF
- TRBJ1-1 - TRBV6-5 TGTGCCAGCAGTAAACCCCAGGGGAACACTGAAGCTTTCTTT CASSKPQGNTEAFF
- TRBJ1-6 - TRBV19 TGTGCCAGTAGTGCGTCAAATTCACCCCTCCACTTT CASSASNSPLHF
- TRBJ1-1 TRBD1 TRBV28 TGTGCCAGCACACAGGGGAGCACTGAAGCTTTCTTT CASTQGSTEAFF